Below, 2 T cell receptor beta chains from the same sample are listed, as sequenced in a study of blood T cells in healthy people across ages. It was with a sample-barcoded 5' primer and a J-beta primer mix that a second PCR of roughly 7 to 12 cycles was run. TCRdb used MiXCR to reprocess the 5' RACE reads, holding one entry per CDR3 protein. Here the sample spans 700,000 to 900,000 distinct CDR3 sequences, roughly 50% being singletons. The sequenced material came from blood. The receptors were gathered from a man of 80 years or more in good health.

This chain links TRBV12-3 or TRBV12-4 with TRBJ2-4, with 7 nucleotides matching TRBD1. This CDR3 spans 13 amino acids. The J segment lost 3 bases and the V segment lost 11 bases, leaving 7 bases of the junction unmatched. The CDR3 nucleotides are TGTGCCTGCGAGGGGGCTGGCAAAAACATTCAGTACTTC. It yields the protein CACEGAGKNIQYF.

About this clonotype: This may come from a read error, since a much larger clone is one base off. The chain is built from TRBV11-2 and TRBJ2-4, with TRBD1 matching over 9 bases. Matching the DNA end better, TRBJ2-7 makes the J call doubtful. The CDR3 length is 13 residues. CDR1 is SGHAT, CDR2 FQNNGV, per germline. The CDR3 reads CASSCTGGGEQYF. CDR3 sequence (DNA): TGTGCCAGCAGCTGTACAGGGGGCGGCGAGCAGTACTTC.